This T cell receptor beta chain was profiled in a study of cytomegalovirus exposure and HLA in healthy donors (dated by TCRdb to the late 2010s). Regarding the study in general: According to a later analysis, one platform produced both the roughly 130 validation repertoires and the 666 repertoires of the first cohort. The study aimed to test whether cataloging public T cell receptors could reveal signatures of past pathogen exposure. In addition to the first cohort of around 670 subjects, a separate validation cohort of about 120 different subjects was used. To predict cytomegalovirus infection status, the study combined high-throughput TCR immunosequencing, statistical association of individual TCRs with disease status, and machine learning. Summary of the overall study and its limitations: A few of the identified cytomegalovirus-associated TCR beta chains were confirmed in vitro to be specific for cytomegalovirus antigens. It was suggested by the authors that the approach could potentially be generalized to other disease states and immunological phenotypes. A later analysis lacked HLA typing for the validation cohort, so it scored co-occurrence in that cohort across all 120 or so repertoires. Most TCR sequences were observed very rarely across donors, whereas some public TCRs were present in many individuals. The classifier was reported to diagnose cytomegalovirus status with high specificity and sensitivity in both the original and validation cohorts. Of the cluster scores, approximately 94% were above 0 in a later analysis, which found that TCRs clustered in the first cohort also tended to co-occur in the 120 or so validation repertoires. The study listed 164 TCR beta chains as associated with cytomegalovirus.

Comments on this clone: Its recognized antigen is unknown. No base-level quality is on record; no much larger clone is a single base apart.

Library preparation used the immunoSEQ multiplex PCR assay. In the authors' own workflow: A statistical classification framework was built for diagnosing cytomegalovirus status from the catalog of TCR beta chain sequences. TCRdb stores this immuneACCESS table with in-frame sequences only. Part of the clones is absent; in the studies checked, under half of the shortfall reflects unresolved V genes, and no reason is known for the rest. V and J calls and clone size are given by that table; D and trimming were obtained from the DNA. Counted in this sample were roughly 120,000 clones; 86% of them appeared once. In total, the top ten clones hold roughly 5% of the sample. CDR1 and CDR2, per the germline V gene, are SGHDT and YYEEEE. Including cysteine and phenylalanine, the CDR3 has 15 amino acids. The entry retains the CDR3 DNA only, 45 bases that are in frame from base 1. At the junction V is shortened by 3 bases and J by 5 bases; bases outside the gene matches: 10.

The donors belonged to the validation cohort of over a hundred subjects, which was separate from the roughly 700-subject first cohort. Sequencing was carried out using PBMCs. The receptor was isolated from a man between 18 and 29 years old in good health and CMV-seronegative. The sequence links TRBV5-6 to TRBJ2-5, and 7 junctional nucleotides match TRBD1. This receptor carries the CDR3 CASSSIVRGSETQYF. The DNA sequence is as follows: TGTGCCAGCAGCTCCATTGTCAGGGGGTCTGAGACCCAGTACTTC. Where the CDR3 stops, the reference TRBV5-6 and TRBJ2-5 genes take over; the full variable domain is DAGVTQSPTHLIKTRGQQVTLRCSPKSGHDTVSWYQQALGQGPQFIFQYYEEEERQRGNFPDRFSGHQFPNYSSELNVNALLLGDSALYLCASSSIVRGSETQYFGPGTRLLVL.